One sample yielded the 24 T cell receptor beta chains listed below, sequenced in a study of T cell clones after liver transplantation. Some clones are missing from TCRdb's copy, which holds only in-frame ones; the method was immunoSEQ multiplex PCR. This sample has approximately 70,000 clones, with roughly 84% found just once. The sequenced sample was CD4+ T cells from blood, obtained 48 months after liver transplant. The receptors shown here come from a human patient who received a liver transplant. The graft donor may have contributed some T cells.

This clone was detected only once. The chain joins TRBV18 to TRBJ1-4; D unresolved. The CDR3 is 16 residues long. Germline CDR1 KGHSH, CDR2 LQKENI. Trimming stripped 3 bases from V and 8 bases from J, with 19 bases between. Here the CDR3 DNA reads TGTGCCAGCTCACCTAGGGAGCCAAACAGTGGAGAAAAACTGTTTTTT. Translation gives CASSPREPNSGEKLFF.

The chain couples TRBV5-1 to TRBJ2-7; D is ambiguous. Germline values: CDR1 SGHRS, CDR2 YFSETQ. The CDR3 covers 14 residues. The V end lost 1 base, the J end lost 2 bases, and 10 bases lay between the germline ends. The CDR3 coding sequence is TGCGCCAGCAGCTTGAATCGGCCCCCCTACGAGCAGTACTTC. Protein: CASSLNRPPYEQYF.

This clone was counted only a few times. The rearrangement joins TRBV9 to TRBJ2-1; 12 bases are a match to TRBD2. V was clipped by 0 bases and J by 9 bases; unmatched bases: 4. The germline gives CDR1 SGDLS, CDR2 YYNGEE. The CDR3 loop spans 15 amino acids. The CDR3 DNA follows: TGTGCCAGCAGCGTAGCTAGCGGGGGGGATCTTGAGCAGTTCTTC. This translates into CASSVASGGDLEQFF.

The chain links TRBV10-3 to TRBJ1-2, with TRBD1 as a possible D gene (6 bases). This CDR3 has 13 amino acids. Germline-derived CDR1 and CDR2 are ENHRY and SYGVKD. The germline V and J ends were trimmed by 7 bases and 2 bases, with 11 bases remaining between them. The CDR3 spells CAINGDTNYGYTF. The CDR3 DNA reads as TGTGCCATCAACGGGGACACCAACTATGGCTACACCTTC.

The chain combines TRBV18 with TRBJ1-1; D ambiguous. Between the trimmed V and J ends, which lost 3 bases and 5 bases, there was a span of 13 bases. This CDR3 is 14 amino acids long. The V gene's germline CDR1 is KGHSH and CDR2 LQKENI. DNA for the CDR3: TGTGCCAGCTCACCGGGTCCTGGATGGACTGAAGCTTTCTTT. Its translation is CASSPGPGWTEAFF.

The rearrangement joins TRBV27 to TRBJ1-2; TRBD1 might be the D (6 bases). The length of the CDR3 is 15 residues. In germline, CDR1 is MNHEY, CDR2 SMNVEV (reference sequence). V was pared by 6 bases and J by 2 bases, with 16 bases between. In DNA form, the CDR3 reads TGTGCCAGCAGGAAAACCGGGACAAGAAACTATGGCTACACCTTC. Protein: CASRKTGTRNYGYTF.

The chain joins TRBV7-2 to TRBJ2-1, with 11 bases matching TRBD2. The CDR3 is made up of 15 amino acids. Unmatched junction bases numbered 5, after V lost 5 bases and J lost 5 bases. The germline V gene encodes CDR1 SGHTA and CDR2 FQGNSA. The DNA of the CDR3 is TGTGCCAGCAGCCACGGGACTAGCGGAAACAATGAGCAGTTCTTC. It is translated as CASSHGTSGNNEQFF.

The chain has TRBV6-5 and TRBJ2-7; D is unresolved. The V end was cut by 5 bases, the J end by 3 bases, with 8 bases between. The germline CDR1 and CDR2 sequences are MNHEY and SVGAGI. The CDR3 has 12 residues. CDR3 amino acids: CASSTPSYEQYF. CDR3 sequence (DNA): TGTGCCAGCAGTACCCCTAGCTACGAGCAGTACTTC.

This clone was seen more than once but under ten times. The V gene is TRBV28, the J gene TRBJ2-5; D gene uncertain. The CDR3 is 13 residues long. Trimming took off 2 bases at V and 4 bases at J, with 8 bases between the two ends. Germline V gene sequence: CDR1 MDHEN, CDR2 SYDVKM. This chain's CDR3 is CASSLNSPETQYF. CDR3 in DNA: TGTGCCAGCAGTTTAAATTCACCAGAGACCCAGTACTTC.

This chain links TRBV7-8 with TRBJ1-1, with 7 bases that match TRBD1. The J segment lost 5 bases and the V segment lost 6 bases, leaving 12 bases of the junction unmatched. This CDR3 is 15 amino acids long. Germline CDR1 SGHVS, CDR2 FQNEAQ. CDR3 DNA: TGTGCCAGCAGACGACTAACAGGGGAGGGAACTGAAGCTTTCTTT. The encoded protein is CASRRLTGEGTEAFF.

V is TRBV18 and J is TRBJ1-2; tentative D call: TRBD1 (6 bases). The V gene lost 3 bases and the J gene lost 6 bases, with 11 bases spanning the gap. CDR1 is KGHSH and CDR2 is LQKENI in the germline V gene. There are 13 residues in the CDR3. CDR3 DNA: TGTGCCAGCTCACCGAACAGGGACGATGGCTACACCTTC. As protein: CASSPNRDDGYTF.

This clone was recorded only once. The rearrangement links TRBV6-1 to TRBJ1-6; TRBD1 aligns across 9 bases. Germline V gene lookup returns CDR1 MNHNS and CDR2 SASEGT. CDR3 length equals 15 residues. V lost 0 bases to trimming and J lost 10 bases; unmatched junction nucleotides: 4. The CDR3, as DNA: TGTGCCAGCAGTGAAGCGACAGGGGGAGGGTCACCCCTCCACTTT. It codes for CASSEATGGGSPLHF.

The rearrangement uses TRBV20-1 and TRBJ2-4; D gene uncertain. From germline, CDR1 is DFQATT and CDR2 SNEGSKA (reference sequence). The CDR3 contains 10 residues. V lost 6 bases, J lost 7 bases, and 7 bases lay in between. CDR3 amino acids: CSAINNIQYF. The CDR3 DNA sequence: TGCAGTGCCATCAACAACATTCAGTACTTC.

The chain joins TRBV28 to TRBJ2-5; tentatively, D is TRBD2 (6 bases). Trimming shortened V by 4 bases and J by 1 base, and 13 bases separated the two germline ends. This CDR3 is 15 amino acids long. CDR1 and CDR2 from the germline V gene are MDHEN and SYDVKM. As DNA, the CDR3 is TGTGCCAGCAGTTCCCCCGGACTAAGCCAAGAGACCCAGTACTTC. Protein sequence: CASSSPGLSQETQYF.

The rearrangement joins TRBV7-9 to TRBJ1-1; 7 bases are shared with TRBD1. The CDR3 has 15 residues. J lost 4 bases, V lost 5 bases, and 10 bases had no gene match. From germline, CDR1 is SEHNR and CDR2 FQNEAQ (reference sequence). The CDR3 region has the DNA TGTGCCAGCAGCCCCCGACAGGGAGGGAGCACTGAAGCTTTCTTT. It specifies CASSPRQGGSTEAFF.

The chain employs TRBV29-1 and TRBJ1-4; maybe TRBD1 (5 bases). This CDR3 is built from 13 residues. Germline CDR1 and CDR2: SQVTM and ANQGSEA. The V gene lost 6 bases and the J gene lost 8 bases, with 16 bases spanning the gap. CDR3: CSVPGLAGEKLFF. DNA for the CDR3: TGCAGCGTCCCCGGGTTGGCAGGGGAAAAACTGTTTTTT.

This clone was detected only once. Here the CDR3 DNA reads TGTGCCAGTAGTATGGGGGGTTCCGGGGAGCTGTTTTTT. Translating it yields CASSMGGSGELFF. The rearrangement joins TRBV19 to TRBJ2-2, with D possibly TRBD2 on 6 matching bases. The germline V gene encodes CDR1 LNHDA and CDR2 SQIVND (reference sequence). The CDR3 is 13 amino acids. Trimming left V 3 bases short and J 6 bases short, with 8 bases between.

This chain joins TRBV18 and TRBJ2-5; 10 nucleotides line up with TRBD1. Germline values: CDR1 KGHSH, CDR2 LQKENI. V lost 3 bases, J lost 4 bases, and 14 bases stayed unmatched. CDR3 length: 18 residues. CDR3 loop: CASSPLLRDRGVGETQYF. The CDR3 region has the DNA TGTGCCAGCTCACCTCTGTTGAGGGACAGGGGCGTGGGAGAGACCCAGTACTTC. Variable domain in full (rest from reference TRBV18 and TRBJ2-5): NAGVMQNPRHLVRRRGQEARLRCSPMKGHSHVYWYRQLPEEGLKFMVYLQKENIIDESGMPKERFSAEFPKEGPSILRIQQVVRGDSAAYFCASSPLLRDRGVGETQYFGPGTRLLVL.

The chain has TRBV5-5 and TRBJ1-2; the D gene is possibly TRBD1 (6 bases). Germline values: CDR1 SGHKS, CDR2 YYEKEE (reference sequence). Trimming shortened V by 4 bases and J by 8 bases, and 18 bases separated the two germline ends. This CDR3 comprises 14 residues. CDR3 in DNA: TGTGCCAGCAGCACCGGTGGGGGCACCCGCGGCTACACCTTC. Translating gives CASSTGGGTRGYTF.

This rearrangement joins TRBV15 to TRBJ1-1; D is unclear. This CDR3 has 11 residues. Trimming took off 0 bases at V and 9 bases at J, with 5 bases between the two ends. The germline CDR1 and CDR2 sequences are LNHNV and YYDKDF (reference sequence). The CDR3 coding sequence is TGTGCCACCAGCAGAGAGGCACAAGCTTTCTTT. This gives the protein CATSREAQAFF.

V is TRBV5-1 and J is TRBJ2-5; 11 bases align to TRBD2. This CDR3 comprises 15 residues. Germline CDR1 SGHRS, CDR2 YFSETQ. Losses at the gene ends were 0 bases for V and 4 bases for J; bases not matched to a gene: 2. CDR3 protein: CASSLGLAGPETQYF. The CDR3 DNA follows: TGCGCCAGCAGCTTGGGACTAGCGGGGCCAGAGACCCAGTACTTC.

This clone was seen more than once but under ten times. This sequence joins TRBV10-3 and TRBJ2-3; D may be TRBD1 (5 bases). With 7 bases removed from V and 3 bases from J, the gap between germline ends came to 14 bases. This CDR3 region has 14 residues. The germline V gene has CDR1 ENHRY and CDR2 SYGVKD. CDR3 region: CAIKDSRDTDTQYF. For the CDR3, the DNA is TGTGCCATCAAAGACAGCAGGGATACAGATACGCAGTATTTT.

V and J are TRBV19 and TRBJ2-5; D is undetermined. Trimming pared 4 bases from V and 7 bases from J, leaving 7 bases between. From germline, CDR1 is LNHDA and CDR2 SQIVND (reference sequence). There are 11 residues in the CDR3. The CDR3 reads CASSNTVTQYF. Written as DNA, the CDR3 is TGTGCCAGTAGTAACACGGTGACCCAGTACTTC.

This CDR3 reads CASRFSGGSSYEQYF. DNA of the CDR3: TGTGCCAGCAGATTTAGCGGGGGCAGCTCCTACGAGCAGTACTTC. The chain links TRBV5-8 to TRBJ2-7, with 9 bases identical to TRBD2. Germline V gene data show CDR1 as SGHTS and CDR2 as YDEGEE. This CDR3 is 15 amino acids long. Trimming cost V 5 bases and J 0 bases; bases outside gene matches: 6.